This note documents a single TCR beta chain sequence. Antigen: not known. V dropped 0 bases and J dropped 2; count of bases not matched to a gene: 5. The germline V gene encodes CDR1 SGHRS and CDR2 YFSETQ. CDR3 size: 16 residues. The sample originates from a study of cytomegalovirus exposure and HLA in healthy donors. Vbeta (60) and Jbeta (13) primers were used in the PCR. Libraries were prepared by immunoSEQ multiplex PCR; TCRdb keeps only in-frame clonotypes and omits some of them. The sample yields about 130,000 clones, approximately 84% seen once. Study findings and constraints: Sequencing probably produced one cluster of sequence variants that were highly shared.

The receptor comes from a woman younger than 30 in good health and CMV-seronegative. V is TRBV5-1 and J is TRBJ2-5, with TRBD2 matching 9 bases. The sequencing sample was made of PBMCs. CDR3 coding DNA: TGCGCCAGCAGCTTGGGTCAGACTAGCGGACAAGAGACCCAGTACTTC. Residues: CASSLGQTSGQETQYF.